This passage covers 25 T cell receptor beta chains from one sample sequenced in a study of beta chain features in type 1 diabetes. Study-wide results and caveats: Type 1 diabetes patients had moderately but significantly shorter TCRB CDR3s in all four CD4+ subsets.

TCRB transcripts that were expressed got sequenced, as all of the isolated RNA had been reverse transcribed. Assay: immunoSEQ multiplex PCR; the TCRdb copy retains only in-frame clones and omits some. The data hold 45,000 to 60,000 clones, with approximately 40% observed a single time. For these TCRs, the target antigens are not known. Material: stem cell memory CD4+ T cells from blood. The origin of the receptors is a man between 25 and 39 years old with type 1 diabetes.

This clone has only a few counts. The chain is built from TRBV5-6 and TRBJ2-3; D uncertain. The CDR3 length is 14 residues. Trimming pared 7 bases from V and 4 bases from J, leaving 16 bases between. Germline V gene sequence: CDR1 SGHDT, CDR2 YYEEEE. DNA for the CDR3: TGTGCCAGCTACCTAGACTTCCGCGCAGATACGCAGTATTTT. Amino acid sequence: CASYLDFRADTQYF.

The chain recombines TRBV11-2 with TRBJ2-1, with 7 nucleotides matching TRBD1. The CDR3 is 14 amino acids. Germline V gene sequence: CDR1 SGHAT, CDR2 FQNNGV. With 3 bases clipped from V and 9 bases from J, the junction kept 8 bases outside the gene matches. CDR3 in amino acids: CASSLLTGAAEQFF. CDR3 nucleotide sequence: TGTGCCAGCAGCTTGCTAACAGGGGCGGCTGAGCAGTTCTTC.

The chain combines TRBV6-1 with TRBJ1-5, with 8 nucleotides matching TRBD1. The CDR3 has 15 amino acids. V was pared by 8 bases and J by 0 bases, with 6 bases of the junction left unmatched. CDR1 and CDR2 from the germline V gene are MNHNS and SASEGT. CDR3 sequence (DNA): TGTGCCAGCCGGGACAGGATGAATAGCAATCAGCCCCAGCATTTT. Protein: CASRDRMNSNQPQHF.

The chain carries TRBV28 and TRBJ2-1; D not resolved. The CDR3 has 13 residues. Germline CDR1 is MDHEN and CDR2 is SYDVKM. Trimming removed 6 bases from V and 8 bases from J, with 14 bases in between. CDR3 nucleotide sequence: TGTGCCAGCAGACAGACACTGTTGGATGAGCAGTTCTTC. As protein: CASRQTLLDEQFF.

The CDR3, as DNA: TGTGCCAGCAGTGAAGCGAGAGGGACTTCCTACGAGCAGTACTTC. Protein product: CASSEARGTSYEQYF. This chain links TRBV6-1 with TRBJ2-7; D possibly corresponds to TRBD2 (6 bases). CDR3 size: 15 residues. Deletions cut 0 bases from V and 1 base from J, with 10 bases between. The V gene's germline CDR1 is MNHNS and CDR2 SASEGT.

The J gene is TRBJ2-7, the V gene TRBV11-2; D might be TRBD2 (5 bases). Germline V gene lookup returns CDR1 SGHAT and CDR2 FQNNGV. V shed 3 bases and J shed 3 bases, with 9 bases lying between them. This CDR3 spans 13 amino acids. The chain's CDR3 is CASSFADYYEQYF. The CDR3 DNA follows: TGTGCCAGCAGCTTTGCAGACTACTACGAGCAGTACTTC.

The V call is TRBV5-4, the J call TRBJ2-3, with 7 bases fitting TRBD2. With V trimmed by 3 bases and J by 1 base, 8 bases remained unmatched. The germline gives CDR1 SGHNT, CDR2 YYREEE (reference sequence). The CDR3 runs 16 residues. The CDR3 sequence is CASSWKAGAGTDTQYF. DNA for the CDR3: TGTGCCAGCAGCTGGAAGGCGGGAGCGGGCACAGATACGCAGTATTTT. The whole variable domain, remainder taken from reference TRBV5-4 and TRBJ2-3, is ETGVTQSPTHLIKTRGQQVTLRCSSQSGHNTVSWYQQALGQGPQFIFQYYREEENGRGNFPPRFSGLQFPNYSSELNVNALELDDSALYLCASSWKAGAGTDTQYFGPGTRLTVL.

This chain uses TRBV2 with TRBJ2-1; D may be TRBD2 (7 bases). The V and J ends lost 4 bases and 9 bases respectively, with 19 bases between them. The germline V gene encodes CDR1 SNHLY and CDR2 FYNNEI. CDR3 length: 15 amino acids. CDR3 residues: CASSGLEIAGAEQFF. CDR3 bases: TGTGCCAGCAGTGGTTTGGAAATTGCGGGGGCTGAGCAGTTCTTC.

In DNA form, the CDR3 reads TGTGCCAGCAGCTTAGAAGCAGGGGATACCGGCTACACCTTC. Protein sequence: CASSLEAGDTGYTF. This chain joins TRBV7-9 and TRBJ1-2; possible D gene TRBD1, 6 bases. The V end lost 1 base, the J end lost 8 bases, and 14 bases lay between the germline ends. CDR1 SEHNR and CDR2 FQNEAQ come from the germline V gene (reference sequence). CDR3 length: 14 amino acids.

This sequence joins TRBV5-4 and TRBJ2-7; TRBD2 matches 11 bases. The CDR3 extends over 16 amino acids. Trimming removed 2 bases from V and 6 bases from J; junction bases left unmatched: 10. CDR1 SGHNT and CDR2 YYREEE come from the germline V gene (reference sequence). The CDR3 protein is CASSFPGLAVGGEQYF. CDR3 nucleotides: TGTGCCAGCAGCTTCCCGGGACTAGCGGTGGGGGGCGAGCAGTACTTC.

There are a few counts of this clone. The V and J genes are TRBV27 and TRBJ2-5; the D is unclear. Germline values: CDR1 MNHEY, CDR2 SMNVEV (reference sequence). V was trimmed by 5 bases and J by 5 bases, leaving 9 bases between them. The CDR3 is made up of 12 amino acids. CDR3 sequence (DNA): TGTGCCAGCAGTCCCAACCGGGAGACCCAGTACTTC. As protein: CASSPNRETQYF.

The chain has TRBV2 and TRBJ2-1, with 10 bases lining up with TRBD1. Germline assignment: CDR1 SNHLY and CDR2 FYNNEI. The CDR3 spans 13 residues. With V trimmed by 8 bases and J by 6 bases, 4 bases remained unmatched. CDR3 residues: CASGTGAFNEQFF. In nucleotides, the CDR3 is TGTGCCAGCGGGACAGGGGCCTTCAATGAGCAGTTCTTC.

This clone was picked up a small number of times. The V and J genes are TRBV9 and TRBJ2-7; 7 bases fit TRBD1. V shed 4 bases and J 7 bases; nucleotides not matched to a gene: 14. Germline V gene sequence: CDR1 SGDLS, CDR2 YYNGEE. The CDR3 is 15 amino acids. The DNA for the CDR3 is TGTGCCAGCAGCCCCCAACCGGGACAGTCGTGGGAGCAGTACTTC. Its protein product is CASSPQPGQSWEQYF.

The CDR3 DNA is TGTGCCAGCAGCCCAACAGGGGCAACAGATACGCAGTATTTT. Amino acid sequence: CASSPTGATDTQYF. V usage is TRBV5-8 and J usage is TRBJ2-3; TRBD1 matches 7 bases. V gave up 4 bases and J gave up 3 bases; unmatched junction bases: 5. There are 14 residues in the CDR3. The germline V gene encodes CDR1 SGHTS and CDR2 YDEGEE.

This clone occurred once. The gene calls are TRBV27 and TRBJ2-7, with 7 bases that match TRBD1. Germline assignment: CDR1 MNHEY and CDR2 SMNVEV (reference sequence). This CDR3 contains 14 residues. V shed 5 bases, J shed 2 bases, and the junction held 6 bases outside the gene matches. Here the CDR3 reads CASSPRQGPYEQYF. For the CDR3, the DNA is TGTGCCAGCAGTCCCCGACAGGGTCCCTACGAGCAGTACTTC.

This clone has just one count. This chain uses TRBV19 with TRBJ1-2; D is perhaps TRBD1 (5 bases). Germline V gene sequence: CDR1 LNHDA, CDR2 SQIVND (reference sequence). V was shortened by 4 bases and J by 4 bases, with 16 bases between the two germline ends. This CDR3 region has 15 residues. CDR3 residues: CASSSLWGPLYGYTF. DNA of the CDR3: TGTGCCAGTAGTAGCCTCTGGGGCCCTCTCTATGGCTACACCTTC.

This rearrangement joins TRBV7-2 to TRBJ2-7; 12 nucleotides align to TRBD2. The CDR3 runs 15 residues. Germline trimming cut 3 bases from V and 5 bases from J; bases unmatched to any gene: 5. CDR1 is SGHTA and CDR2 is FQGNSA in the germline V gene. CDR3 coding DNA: TGTGCCAGCAGCTTCCTAGCGGGAGGGCCCCACGAGCAGTACTTC. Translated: CASSFLAGGPHEQYF.

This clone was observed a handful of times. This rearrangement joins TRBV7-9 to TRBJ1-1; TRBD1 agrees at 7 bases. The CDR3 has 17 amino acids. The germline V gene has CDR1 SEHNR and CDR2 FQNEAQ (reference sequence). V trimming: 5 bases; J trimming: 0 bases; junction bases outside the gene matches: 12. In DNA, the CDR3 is TGTGCCAGCAGCCCTTCCGGGACAGCTCAATTGAACACTGAAGCTTTCTTT. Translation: CASSPSGTAQLNTEAFF.

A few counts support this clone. CDR3 in amino acids: CASSLERESKNIQYF. The DNA of the CDR3 is TGTGCCAGCAGCTTAGAGCGGGAGTCCAAAAACATTCAGTACTTC. The gene calls are TRBV7-8 and TRBJ2-4; TRBD2 aligns across 8 bases. Unmatched junction bases numbered 1, after V lost 1 base and J lost 2 bases. Germline V gene sequence: CDR1 SGHVS, CDR2 FQNEAQ. The CDR3 extends over 15 amino acids.

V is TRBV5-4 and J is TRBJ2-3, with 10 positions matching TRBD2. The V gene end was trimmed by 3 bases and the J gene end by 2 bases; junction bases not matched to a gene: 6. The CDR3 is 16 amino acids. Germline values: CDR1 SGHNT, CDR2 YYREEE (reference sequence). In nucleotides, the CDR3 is TGTGCCAGCAGCTCTGCACTAGCGGGGTACACAGATACGCAGTATTTT. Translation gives CASSSALAGYTDTQYF.

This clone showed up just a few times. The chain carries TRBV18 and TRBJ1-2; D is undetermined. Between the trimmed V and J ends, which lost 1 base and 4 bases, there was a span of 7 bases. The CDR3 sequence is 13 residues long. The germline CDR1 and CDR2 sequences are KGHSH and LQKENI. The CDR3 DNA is TGTGCCAGCTCACCACTGGGCCCCTATGGCTACACCTTC. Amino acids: CASSPLGPYGYTF.

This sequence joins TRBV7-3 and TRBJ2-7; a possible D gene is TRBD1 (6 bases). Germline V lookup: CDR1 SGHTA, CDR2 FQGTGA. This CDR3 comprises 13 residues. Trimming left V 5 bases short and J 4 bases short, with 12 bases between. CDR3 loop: CASSSSRGYEQYF. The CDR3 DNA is TGTGCCAGCAGCAGCTCGAGGGGGTACGAGCAGTACTTC.

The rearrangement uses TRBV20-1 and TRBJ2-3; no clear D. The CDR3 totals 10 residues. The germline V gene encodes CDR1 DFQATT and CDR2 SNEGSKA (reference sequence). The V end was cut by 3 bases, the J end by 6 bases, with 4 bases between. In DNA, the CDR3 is TGCAGTGCTAGGAGCGATACGCAGTATTTT. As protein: CSARSDTQYF.

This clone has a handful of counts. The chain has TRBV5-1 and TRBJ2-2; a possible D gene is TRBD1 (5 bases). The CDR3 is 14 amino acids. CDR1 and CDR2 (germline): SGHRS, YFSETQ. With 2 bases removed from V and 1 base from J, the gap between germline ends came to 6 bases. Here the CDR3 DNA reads TGCGCCAGCAGCTTTGGACAGAACACCGGGGAGCTGTTTTTT. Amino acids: CASSFGQNTGELFF.

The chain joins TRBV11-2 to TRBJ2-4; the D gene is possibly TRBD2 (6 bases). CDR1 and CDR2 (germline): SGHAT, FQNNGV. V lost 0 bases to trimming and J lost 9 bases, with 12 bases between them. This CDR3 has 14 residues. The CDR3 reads CASSLDQDYTIQYF. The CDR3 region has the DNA TGTGCCAGCAGCTTAGACCAGGACTATACCATTCAGTACTTC.